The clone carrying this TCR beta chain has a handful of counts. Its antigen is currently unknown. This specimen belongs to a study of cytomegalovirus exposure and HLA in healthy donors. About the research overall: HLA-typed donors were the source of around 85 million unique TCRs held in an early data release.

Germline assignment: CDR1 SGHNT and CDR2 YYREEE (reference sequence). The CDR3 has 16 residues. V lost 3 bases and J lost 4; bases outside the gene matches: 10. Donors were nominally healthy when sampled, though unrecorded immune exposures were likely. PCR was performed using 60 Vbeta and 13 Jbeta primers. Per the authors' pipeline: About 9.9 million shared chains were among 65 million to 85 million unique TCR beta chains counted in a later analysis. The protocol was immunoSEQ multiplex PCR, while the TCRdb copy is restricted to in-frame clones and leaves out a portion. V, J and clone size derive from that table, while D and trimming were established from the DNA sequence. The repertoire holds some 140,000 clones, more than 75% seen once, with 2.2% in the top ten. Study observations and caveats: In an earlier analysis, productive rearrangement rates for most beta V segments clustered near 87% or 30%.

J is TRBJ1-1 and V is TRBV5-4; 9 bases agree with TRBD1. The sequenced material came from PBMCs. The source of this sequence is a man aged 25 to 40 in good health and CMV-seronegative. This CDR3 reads CASSSPGTGKRTEAFF. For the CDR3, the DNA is TGTGCCAGCAGCTCCCCCGGGACAGGGAAACGCACTGAAGCTTTCTTT.